This TCR beta chain was identified in a study of PD-1 blockade in mismatch repair-deficient tumors. Study-wide findings and caveats: Tumor-resident clones, often undetectable pretreatment in blood, expanded then contracted after pembrolizumab.

PCR or immunohistochemistry showed mismatch repair deficiency in every enrolled patient. V was cut by 0 bases and J by 6 bases, with 7 bases left in between. CDR3 length: 13 residues. Germline V gene sequence: CDR1 SGDLS, CDR2 YYNGEE. Clones were read by immunoSEQ multiplex PCR, and TCRdb kept only the in-frame ones, dropping some. The top ten clones hold 4% to 5% of a sample with roughly 110,000 clones, over 65% of them seen once. Remarks on this clone: Its antigen is still unknown.

Source: peripheral blood, taken roughly 13 months after starting pembrolizumab. The genes are TRBV9 and TRBJ2-1, with D maybe TRBD2 (6 bases). This receptor was taken from an adult with mismatch repair-deficient cancer. The CDR3 is CASSVGLGNEQFF. The CDR3 region has the DNA TGTGCCAGCAGCGTAGGACTAGGCAATGAGCAGTTCTTC.